This note documents a single T cell receptor beta chain sequence. The CDR3 runs to 14 residues. This entry comes from a study of cytomegalovirus exposure and HLA in healthy donors. Amplification used 60 Vbeta primers and 13 Jbeta primers. Generated by immunoSEQ multiplex PCR, the TCRdb table keeps only in-frame clones and is missing some. The data contain 150,000 to 200,000 clones, about 75% of them seen just once; the ten biggest clones take up approximately 11%. This chain links TRBV12-2 with TRBJ1-1. TRBV12-2 is noted as a pseudogene. The sample was PBMCs. This TCR was recovered from a man younger than 35 in good health and CMV-seropositive. The DNA for the CDR3 is TGTGCAAGTCGCTTCCCCCATAGGAACACTGAAGCTTTCTTT. It yields the protein CASRFPHRNTEAFF.